This TCR beta chain emerged from a study of T cell responses to AZD1222 COVID-19 vaccine. For this clone: Its antigen is unknown.

The table came from immunoSEQ multiplex PCR; TCRdb's copy has only in-frame clones and leaves some out. The sample consists of about 130,000 clones, around 90% of them appearing once. This CDR3 has 14 residues. Trimming removed 2 bases from V and 6 bases from J, with 16 bases in between. Germline V CDR1 and CDR2: GTSNPN, SVGIG (reference sequence). Findings and caveats of the study: In a largely white British group with more females than males, clonal diversity was possibly underestimated. Just a handful of AZD1222 recipients were seropositive at baseline.

The V gene is TRBV30, the J gene TRBJ1-2, with D maybe TRBD1 (5 bases). This clonotype originated in an adult in good health. The sample was peripheral blood, taken on day 0 of AZD1222 vaccination. The CDR3 loop is CAWSLGVGGNGYTF. For the CDR3, the DNA is TGTGCCTGGAGTCTAGGGGTGGGCGGGAATGGCTACACCTTC. The full variable domain, its missing parts supplied by reference TRBV30 and TRBJ1-2, is SQTIHQWPATLVQPVGSPLSLECTVEGTSNPNLYWYRQAAGRGLQLLFYSVGIGQISSEVPQNLSASRPQDRQFILSSKKLLLSDSGFYLCAWSLGVGGNGYTFGSGTRLTVV.